This is a list of T cell receptor beta chains from one sample in a study of blood T cell repertoires in COVID-19. TCRdb's table, derived via immunoSEQ multiplex PCR, lists solely in-frame clones and lacks some. The sample records tens of thousands of clones, around nine tenths being singletons. The material sequenced was peripheral blood. Receptor source: a human donor in a cohort sampled during active COVID-19. Each CDR3 is given without its conserved first and last residue. The order of the fields is V gene, J gene, CDR3 protein.

TRBV2	TRBJ1-4	ASSENVAVDEKLF
TRBV11-2	TRBJ1-1	ASSLGRLNTEAF
TRBV7-8	TRBJ1-1	ASTSRRGADTEAF
TRBV7-6	TRBJ1-2	ASSSGQGTNYGYT
TRBV4-2	TRBJ2-3	ASSQERGGPDTQY
TRBV11-2	TRBJ1-6	ASTDTRLGTGYLGALH
TRBV11-2	TRBJ2-7	ASSQHRDRAAWSYEQY
TRBV13	TRBJ1-1	ASSRQESLNTEAF
TRBV7-9	TRBJ2-7	ASSLKGVTYEQY
TRBV30	TRBJ2-2	AWSVLGPTNTGELF
TRBV5-6	TRBJ1-6	ASSSGVGSPLH
TRBV9	TRBJ1-3	ASSVGEGNTIY
TRBV7-6	TRBJ2-7	ASSLWISTAGNPLYEQY
TRBV11-2	TRBJ1-2	ASSLDRVTGYGYT
TRBV6-4	TRBJ1-1	ATKTDTEAF
TRBV9	TRBJ1-2	ASSLAQGKTGRNYGYT
TRBV21-1	TRBJ1-1	ASSPWEYLNTEAF
TRBV9	TRBJ2-1	ASSVGGFDEQF
TRBV2	TRBJ2-7	ASSGTGGEQY
TRBV29-1	TRBJ2-2	SVEDVRGGANTGELF
TRBV7-6	TRBJ2-5	ASSYNGGLAGGFQETQY
TRBV18	TRBJ1-4	ASSPEKRREGKLF
TRBV28	TRBJ1-2	ASSSGQGARGYT
TRBV2	TRBJ2-5	ASSRQGEETQY
TRBV27	TRBJ2-6	ASSEETGTYSGANVLT
TRBV4-1	TRBJ1-2	ASSPRQGVGYGYT
TRBV2	TRBJ2-7	ASSESGSYEQY
TRBV2	TRBJ1-1	ASSEIMNTEAF
TRBV6-5	TRBJ1-1	ASSYSPMNTEAF
TRBV19	TRBJ1-2	ASSSSFGQGAYGYT
TRBV6-1	TRBJ1-1	ASSETNSPNTEAF
TRBV19	TRBJ2-5	ASSRLASRQETQY
TRBV2	TRBJ2-7	ASIGQLYEQY
TRBV6-5	TRBJ1-2	ATRDRGKHYGYT
TRBV11-2	TRBJ1-4	ASSPDRFGGVGKLF
TRBV6-5	TRBJ2-2	ASSGQGYTTGELF
TRBV13	TRBJ2-7	ASSPGTSRFGEQY
TRBV28	TRBJ2-5	ASSARTGDGRETQY
TRBV5-4	TRBJ2-7	ASRSQYRDSAFEY
TRBV10-2	TRBJ2-7	ASSESQGPYEQY
TRBV5-1	TRBJ2-3	ASSLETKGPGGGAGDTQY